The clone carrying this T cell receptor beta chain was counted between two and nine times. The length of the CDR3 is 14 residues. V shed 7 bases and J shed 4 bases, with 16 bases lying between them. CDR1 and CDR2 (germline): MNHEY, SVGAGI. The sample comes from a study of early T cells in non-severe SARS-CoV-2 infection. In the library, individual cDNA molecules carried attached unique molecular identifiers. TCRdb reprocessed the 5' RACE reads via MiXCR and lists one record per CDR3 protein. The sample lists around 60,000 distinct CDR3 sequences; around 11% were seen once. Sample: whole blood, taken at baseline. The clonotype comes from an adult who was a healthcare worker with PCR-confirmed SARS-CoV-2 infection or an uninfected control (not recorded which). This chain joins TRBV6-5 and TRBJ1-2; D gene uncertain. CDR3 sequence (DNA): TGTGCCAGCACGATTAGGGAAGGAGTCTATGGCTACACCTTC. This sequence encodes CASTIREGVYGYTF.